This TCR beta chain came from a study of molecular identifiers for immune sequencing clone quantification. This clonotype was seen ten or more times. Its antigen is not identified. TCRdb independently ran MiXCR on the PCR reads; one entry per CDR3 protein. The repertoire includes around 480,000 distinct CDR3 sequences, about 22% of them detected once, and approximately 0.8% sits in the top ten. General observations from the study: Whereas clones above 20 RNA copies held under 1% of naive-cell molecules, they held over 98% of effector molecules.

The sequence was obtained from a human donor in good health. Some libraries in this study had Jurkat cell RNA spiked in. Sequenced: naive CD8+ T cells from blood, with Jurkat cell RNA spiked in. Specified subset: FACS-sorted CD8+CD4-CCR7+CD45RA+ naive T cells.

CDR3 sequence reads: CASSYWDRGPQPQHF. CDR3 DNA sequence: TGTGCCAGCAGTTACTGGGACAGGGGGCCCCAGCCCCAGCATTTT. This rearrangement joins TRBV6-2 or TRBV6-3 to TRBJ1-5, with TRBD1 matching over 12 bases. This CDR3 is 15 amino acids long. Trimming removed 1 base from V and 7 bases from J; junction bases left unmatched: 2. Germline CDR1 and CDR2: MNHEY and SVGEGT.